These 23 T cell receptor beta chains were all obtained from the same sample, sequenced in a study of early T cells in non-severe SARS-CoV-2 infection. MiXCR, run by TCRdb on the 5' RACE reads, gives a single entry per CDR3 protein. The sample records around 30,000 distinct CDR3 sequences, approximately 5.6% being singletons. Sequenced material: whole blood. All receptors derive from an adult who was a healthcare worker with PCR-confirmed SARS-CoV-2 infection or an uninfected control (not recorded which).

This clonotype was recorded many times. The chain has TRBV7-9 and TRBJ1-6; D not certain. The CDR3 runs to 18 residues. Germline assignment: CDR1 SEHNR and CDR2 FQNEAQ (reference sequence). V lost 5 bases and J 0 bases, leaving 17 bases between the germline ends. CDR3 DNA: TGTGCCAGCAGCCCGTGGGCGGCCAGGAGCTCCTATAATTCACCCCTCCACTTT. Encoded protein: CASSPWAARSSYNSPLHF.

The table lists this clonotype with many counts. CDR3 residues: CASSPPVGAVTYNEQFF. The DNA of the CDR3 is TGTGCCAGCAGTCCCCCGGTAGGAGCGGTGACCTACAATGAGCAGTTCTTC. V is TRBV28 and J is TRBJ2-1, with D possibly matching TRBD2 (5 bases). Between the trimmed V and J ends, which lost 5 bases and 2 bases, there was a span of 19 bases. The germline gives CDR1 MDHEN, CDR2 SYDVKM. The CDR3 spans 17 residues.

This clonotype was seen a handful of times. CDR3 sequence: CSARGTVQETQYF. The DNA of the CDR3 is TGCAGTGCCCGAGGTACAGTCCAAGAGACCCAGTACTTC. The chain joins TRBV20-1 to TRBJ2-5, with D uncertain. The CDR3 is made up of 13 amino acids. Between the trimmed V and J ends, which lost 6 bases and 1 base, there was a span of 12 bases. Germline CDR1 and CDR2: DFQATT and SNEGSKA (reference sequence).

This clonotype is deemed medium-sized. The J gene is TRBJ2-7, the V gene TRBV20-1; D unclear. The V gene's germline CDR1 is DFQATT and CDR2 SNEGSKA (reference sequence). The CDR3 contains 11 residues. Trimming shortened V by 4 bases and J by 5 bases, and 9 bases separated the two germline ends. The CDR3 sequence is CSATSGHEQYF. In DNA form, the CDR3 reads TGCAGTGCTACATCCGGCCACGAGCAGTACTTC.

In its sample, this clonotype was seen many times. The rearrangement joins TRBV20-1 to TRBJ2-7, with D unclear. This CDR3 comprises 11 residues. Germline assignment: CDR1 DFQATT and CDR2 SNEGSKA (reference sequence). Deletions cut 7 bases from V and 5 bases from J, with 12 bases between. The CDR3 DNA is TGCAGTGTTAAGTCGGGCCACGAGCAGTACTTC. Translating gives CSVKSGHEQYF.

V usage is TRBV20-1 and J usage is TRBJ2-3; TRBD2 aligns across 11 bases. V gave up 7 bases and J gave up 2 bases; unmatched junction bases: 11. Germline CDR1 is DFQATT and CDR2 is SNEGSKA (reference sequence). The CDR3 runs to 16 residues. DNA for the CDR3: TGCAGTGTTAGTCAATTAGCGGGGGGGCTCACAGATACGCAGTATTTT. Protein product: CSVSQLAGGLTDTQYF.

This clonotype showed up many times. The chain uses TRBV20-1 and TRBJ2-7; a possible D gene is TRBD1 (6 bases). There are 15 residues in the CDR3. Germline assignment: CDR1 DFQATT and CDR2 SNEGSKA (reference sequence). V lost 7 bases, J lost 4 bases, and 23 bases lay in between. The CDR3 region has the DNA TGCAGTGTCGCACCCCCGGGACACGGTCCTTACGAGCAGTACTTC. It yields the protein CSVAPPGHGPYEQYF.

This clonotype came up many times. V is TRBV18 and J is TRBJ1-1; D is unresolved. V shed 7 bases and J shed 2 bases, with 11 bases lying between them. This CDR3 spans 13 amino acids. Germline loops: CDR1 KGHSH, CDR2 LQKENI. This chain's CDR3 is CASLLYSNTEAFF. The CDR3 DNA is TGTGCCAGCTTATTATACAGCAACACTGAAGCTTTCTTT.

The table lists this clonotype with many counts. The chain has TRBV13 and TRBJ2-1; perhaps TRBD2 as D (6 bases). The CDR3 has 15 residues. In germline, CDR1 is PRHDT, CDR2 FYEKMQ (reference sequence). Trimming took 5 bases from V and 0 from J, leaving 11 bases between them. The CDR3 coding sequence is TGTGCCAGCAGCATTAGCGGTACCTCCTACAATGAGCAGTTCTTC. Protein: CASSISGTSYNEQFF.

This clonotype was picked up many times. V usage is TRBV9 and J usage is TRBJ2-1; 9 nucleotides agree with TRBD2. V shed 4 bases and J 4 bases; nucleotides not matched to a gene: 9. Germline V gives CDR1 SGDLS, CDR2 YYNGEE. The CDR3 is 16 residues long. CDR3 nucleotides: TGTGCCAGCAGCCCCCGCGGCGGGAGGGAGTACAATGAGCAGTTCTTC. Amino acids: CASSPRGGREYNEQFF. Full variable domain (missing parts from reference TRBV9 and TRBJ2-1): DSGVTQTPKHLITATGQRVTLRCSPRSGDLSVYWYQQSLDQGLQFLIQYYNGEERAKGNILERFSAQQFPDLHSELNLSSLELGDSALYFCASSPRGGREYNEQFFGPGTRLTVL.

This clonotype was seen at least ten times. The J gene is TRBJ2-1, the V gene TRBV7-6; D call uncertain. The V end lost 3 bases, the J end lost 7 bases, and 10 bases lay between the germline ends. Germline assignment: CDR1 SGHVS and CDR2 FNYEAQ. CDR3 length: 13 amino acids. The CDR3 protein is CASSLFGANEQFF. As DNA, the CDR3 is TGTGCCAGCAGCTTGTTTGGAGCGAATGAGCAGTTCTTC.

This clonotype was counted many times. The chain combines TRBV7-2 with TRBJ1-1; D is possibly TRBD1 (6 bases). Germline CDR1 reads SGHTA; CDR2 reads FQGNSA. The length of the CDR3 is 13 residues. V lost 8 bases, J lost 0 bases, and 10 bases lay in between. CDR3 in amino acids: CASGTGLNTEAFF. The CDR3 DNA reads TGTGCCAGCGGCACAGGGTTGAACACTGAAGCTTTCTTT.

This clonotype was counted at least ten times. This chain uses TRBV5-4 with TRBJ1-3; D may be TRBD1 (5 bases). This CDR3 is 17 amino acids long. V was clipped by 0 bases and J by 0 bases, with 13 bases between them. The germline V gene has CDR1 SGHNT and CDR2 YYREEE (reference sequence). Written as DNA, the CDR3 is TGTGCCAGCAGCTTGGCTCCCACGGGACCCTCTGGAAACACCATATATTTT. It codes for CASSLAPTGPSGNTIYF. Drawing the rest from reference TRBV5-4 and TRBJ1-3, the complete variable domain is ETGVTQSPTHLIKTRGQQVTLRCSSQSGHNTVSWYQQALGQGPQFIFQYYREEENGRGNFPPRFSGLQFPNYSSELNVNALELDDSALYLCASSLAPTGPSGNTIYFGEGSWLTVV.

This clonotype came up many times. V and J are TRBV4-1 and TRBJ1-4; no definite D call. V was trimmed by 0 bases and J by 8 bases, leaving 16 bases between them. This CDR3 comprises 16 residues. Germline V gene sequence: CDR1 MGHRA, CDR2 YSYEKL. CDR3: CASSQEDNRLPEKLFF. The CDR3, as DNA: TGCGCCAGCAGCCAAGAGGATAACCGATTACCCGAAAAACTGTTTTTT.

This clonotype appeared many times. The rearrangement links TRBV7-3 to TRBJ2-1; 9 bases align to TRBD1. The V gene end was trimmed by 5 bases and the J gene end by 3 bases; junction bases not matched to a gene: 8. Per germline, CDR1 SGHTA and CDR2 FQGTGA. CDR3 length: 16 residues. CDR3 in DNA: TGTGCCAGCAGCCCTAAAGGGGGACAGGGCTACAATGAGCAGTTCTTC. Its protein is CASSPKGGQGYNEQFF.

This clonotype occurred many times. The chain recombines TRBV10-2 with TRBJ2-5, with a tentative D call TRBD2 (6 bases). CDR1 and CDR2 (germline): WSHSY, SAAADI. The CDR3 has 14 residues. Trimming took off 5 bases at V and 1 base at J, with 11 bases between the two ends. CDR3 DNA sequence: TGCGCCAGCAGTTTTTCCGGGGGCCAAGAGACCCAGTACTTC. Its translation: CASSFSGGQETQYF.

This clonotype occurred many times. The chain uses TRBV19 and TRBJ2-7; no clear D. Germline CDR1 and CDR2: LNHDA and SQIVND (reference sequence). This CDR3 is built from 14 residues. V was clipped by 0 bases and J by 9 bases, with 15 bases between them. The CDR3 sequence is CASSIDRGLHGQYF. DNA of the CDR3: TGTGCCAGTAGTATAGATCGCGGCTTACACGGGCAGTACTTC. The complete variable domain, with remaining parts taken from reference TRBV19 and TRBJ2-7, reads DGGITQSPKYLFRKEGQNVTLSCEQNLNHDAMYWYRQDPGQGLRLIYYSQIVNDFQKGDIAEGYSVSREKKESFPLTVTSAQKNPTAFYLCASSIDRGLHGQYFGPGTRLTVT.

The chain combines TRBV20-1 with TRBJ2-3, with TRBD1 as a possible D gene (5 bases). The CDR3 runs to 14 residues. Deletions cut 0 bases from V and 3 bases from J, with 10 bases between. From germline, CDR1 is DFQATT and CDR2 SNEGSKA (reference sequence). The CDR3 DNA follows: TGCAGTGCTAGAGATCCCAGGGCTACAGATACGCAGTATTTT. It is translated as CSARDPRATDTQYF.

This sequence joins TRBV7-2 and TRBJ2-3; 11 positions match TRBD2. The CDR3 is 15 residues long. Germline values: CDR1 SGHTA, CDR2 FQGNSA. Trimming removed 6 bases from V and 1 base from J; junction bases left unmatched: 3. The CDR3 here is CASRPLAGGTDTQYF. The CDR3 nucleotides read TGTGCCAGCAGGCCACTAGCGGGGGGCACAGATACGCAGTATTTT. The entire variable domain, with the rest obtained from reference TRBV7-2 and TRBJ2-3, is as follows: GAGVSQSPSNKVTEKGKDVELRCDPISGHTALYWYRQSLGQGLEFLIYFQGNSAPDKSGLPSDRFSAERTGGSVSTLTIQRTQQEDSAVYLCASRPLAGGTDTQYFGPGTRLTVL.

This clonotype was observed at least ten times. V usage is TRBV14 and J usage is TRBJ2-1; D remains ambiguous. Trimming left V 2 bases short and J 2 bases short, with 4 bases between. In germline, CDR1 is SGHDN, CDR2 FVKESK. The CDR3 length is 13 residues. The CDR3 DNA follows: TGTGCCAGCAGCCAAAGCGCCTACAATGAGCAGTTCTTC. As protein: CASSQSAYNEQFF.

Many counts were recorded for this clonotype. As DNA, the CDR3 is TGCAGCGTTGCGGCGGGGGCGCTCAATGAGCAGTTCTTC. This codes for CSVAAGALNEQFF. The chain carries TRBV29-1 and TRBJ2-1; perhaps TRBD2 as D (7 bases). V was pared by 4 bases and J by 6 bases, with 13 bases between. In germline, CDR1 is SQVTM, CDR2 ANQGSEA. The CDR3 has 13 residues.

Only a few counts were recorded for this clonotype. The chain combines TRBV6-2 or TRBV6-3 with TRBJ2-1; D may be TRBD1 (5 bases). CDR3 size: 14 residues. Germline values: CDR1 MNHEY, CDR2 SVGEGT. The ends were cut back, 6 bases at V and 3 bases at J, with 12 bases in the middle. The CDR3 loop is CASRDTGNYNEQFF. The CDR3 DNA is TGTGCCAGCAGAGATACAGGAAACTACAATGAGCAGTTCTTC.

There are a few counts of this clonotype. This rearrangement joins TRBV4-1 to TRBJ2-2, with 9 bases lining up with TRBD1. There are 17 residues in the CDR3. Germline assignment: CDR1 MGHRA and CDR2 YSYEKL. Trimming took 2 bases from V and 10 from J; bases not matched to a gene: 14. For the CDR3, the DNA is TGCGCCAGCAGCCAACGGTTCGGTGGGACAGGGAATCTGGAGCTGTTTTTT. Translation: CASSQRFGGTGNLELFF.